This TCR beta chain originates from a study of blood T cell repertoires in COVID-19. Across the study: The origin of the acute and convalescent COVID-19 samples was the United States, Italy and Spain.

The data were produced by immunoSEQ multiplex PCR, yet TCRdb's version contains in-frame clones alone and is incomplete. The data hold approximately 150,000 clones, with roughly 84% observed a single time. CDR3 size: 16 residues. With 6 bases clipped from V and 3 bases from J, the junction kept 13 bases outside the gene matches. The germline V gene has CDR1 SQVTM and CDR2 ANQGSEA. The source material was peripheral blood. This receptor was taken from a man in his fifties or sixties with acute or convalescent COVID-19. The chain uses TRBV29-1 and TRBJ1-3; 8 positions agree with TRBD1. The CDR3 is CSVLAAGGYYGNTIYF. As DNA, the CDR3 is TGCAGCGTCCTAGCCGCAGGGGGCTATTATGGAAACACCATATATTTT.